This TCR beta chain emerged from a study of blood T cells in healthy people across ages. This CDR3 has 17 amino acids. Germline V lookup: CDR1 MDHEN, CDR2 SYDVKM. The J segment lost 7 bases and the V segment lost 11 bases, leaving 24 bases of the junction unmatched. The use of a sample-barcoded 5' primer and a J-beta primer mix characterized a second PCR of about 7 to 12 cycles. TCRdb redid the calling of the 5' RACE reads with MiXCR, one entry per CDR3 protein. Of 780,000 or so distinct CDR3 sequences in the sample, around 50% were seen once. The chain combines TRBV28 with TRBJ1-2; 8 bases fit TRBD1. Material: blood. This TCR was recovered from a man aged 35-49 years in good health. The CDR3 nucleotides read TGTGCCGGTAGCCCTCCCGGACAGGGCCCATCCCTCTCTGGCTACACCTTC. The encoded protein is CAGSPPGQGPSLSGYTF.